This paragraph reports one T cell receptor beta chain. With 4 bases removed from V and 3 bases from J, the gap between germline ends came to 12 bases. Germline V gene lookup returns CDR1 SGHTA and CDR2 FQGNSA. The CDR3 totals 14 residues. As handled by the study authors: Amplification from reference gene primers served as the basis for estimated nucleated cell counts. Only in-frame clones appear in the TCRdb table, and some are missing; sequencing was by immunoSEQ multiplex PCR. V and J calls and clone size are given by that table; D and trimming were obtained from the DNA. The top ten clones hold 6.9% of a sample with 250,000 to 350,000 clones, about 91% of them seen once. This sample was included in a study of blood T cell repertoires in COVID-19. Study in general: T cells, B-cell-depleted T cells, or PBMCs supplied cDNA or gDNA.

This chain links TRBV7-2 with TRBJ1-1, with D possibly TRBD1 on 6 matching bases. Input material: peripheral blood. The receptor comes from a woman under 40 who had recovered from COVID-19. In DNA form, the CDR3 reads TGTGCCAGCAGCTCACAGGGCCAGTACACTGAAGCTTTCTTT. This encodes CASSSQGQYTEAFF.